This T cell receptor (beta chain) was found in a study of tumor-infiltrating lymphocytes in localized non-small cell lung cancer. Study as a whole: Tumor tissue and non-adjacent uninvolved lung came from each patient. Study-level points and caveats: Available tissue quantity limited TCR sequencing to a patient subset. Tumors had more T cell infiltration than uninvolved lung, per TCRbeta sequencing and CD3 counts. Technical variation could not be separated from intratumor heterogeneity here.

Germline CDR1 is KGHSH and CDR2 is LQKENI. Trimming cost V 4 bases and J 5 bases, with 14 bases left between them. The CDR3 consists of 14 residues. In this sample, this clone turned up a few times. The antigen is not known. The repertoire was sequenced with immunoSEQ multiplex PCR; TCRdb's copy has only in-frame clones and lacks some. This table has over 10,000 clones, about 74% appearing once. The sample taken for sequencing was uninvolved lung tissue not adjacent to the tumor. The gene calls are TRBV18 and TRBJ2-5; weak D call: TRBD2 (6 bases). The clonotype was recovered from a human donor with non-small cell lung cancer. The CDR3 DNA reads TGTGCCAGCTCACTTCAAGTCGCGGGGGAGACCCAGTACTTC. Translating gives CASSLQVAGETQYF. Drawing the rest from reference TRBV18 and TRBJ2-5, the complete variable domain is NAGVMQNPRHLVRRRGQEARLRCSPMKGHSHVYWYRQLPEEGLKFMVYLQKENIIDESGMPKERFSAEFPKEGPSILRIQQVVRGDSAAYFCASSLQVAGETQYFGPGTRLLVL.